This T cell receptor (beta chain) was found in a study of blood T cell repertoires in COVID-19. Study at large: There were acute and convalescent COVID-19 samples, and they came from the United States, Italy and Spain. In each case, the material was cDNA or gDNA derived from T cells, B-cell-depleted T cells, or PBMCs.

Authors' data handling: The assay estimated nucleated cells by amplifying reference gene primers. The repertoire was sequenced with immunoSEQ multiplex PCR; TCRdb's copy has only in-frame clones and lacks some. V and J calls and clone size are copied from that table; D and trimming were computed from the DNA. The table includes under 200,000 clones, about 85% detected once. Seattle participants joined during active infection and were tracked over time. The CDR3 totals 16 residues. Source material: peripheral blood. The receptor's source is a woman aged 40 to 50 with COVID-19, enrolled during active disease. This rearrangement joins TRBV21-1 to TRBJ2-7; the table calls TRBD2, which could not be checked here. TRBV21-1 is a pseudogene locus. The CDR3 DNA reads as TGTGCCAGCAGCAAAGTTGCGGCTAGCGGAACCTACGAGCAGTACTTC. It translates to CASSKVAASGTYEQYF.